Below are 8 T cell receptor beta chains sequenced from a single sample in a study of cytomegalovirus exposure and HLA in healthy donors. Some clones are missing from TCRdb's copy, which holds only in-frame ones; the method was immunoSEQ multiplex PCR. The sample holds 140,000 or so clones, roughly nine tenths seen once. The specimen was PBMCs. Receptor source: a man younger than 35 in good health and CMV-seronegative.

This rearrangement joins TRBV5-1 to TRBJ2-1, with 7 bases matching TRBD1. Germline assignment: CDR1 SGHRS and CDR2 YFSETQ. V shed 3 bases and J 10 bases; nucleotides not matched to a gene: 10. The CDR3 has 14 residues. This CDR3 reads CASSSTTGDGEQFF. The CDR3 DNA sequence: TGCGCCAGCAGCTCCACTACAGGGGACGGGGAGCAGTTCTTC. The complete variable domain, with remaining parts taken from reference TRBV5-1 and TRBJ2-1, reads KAGVTQTPRYLIKTRGQQVTLSCSPISGHRSVSWYQQTPGQGLQFLFEYFSETQRNKGNFPGRFSGRQFSNSRSEMNVSTLELGDSALYLCASSSTTGDGEQFFGPGTRLTVL.

The gene calls are TRBV5-1 and TRBJ2-3; TRBD1 matches at 10 bases. Germline V gives CDR1 SGHRS, CDR2 YFSETQ. The trim removed 3 bases at V and 6 bases at J, leaving 13 bases unmatched. The CDR3 runs to 17 residues. The CDR3 DNA sequence: TGCGCCAGCAGCTCCCGGGACAGGGGCCGCAGCCGGGATACGCAGTATTTT. Its translation is CASSSRDRGRSRDTQYF.

The chain employs TRBV5-4 and TRBJ2-7; TRBD1 matches 9 bases. Germline trimming cut 3 bases from V and 2 bases from J; bases unmatched to any gene: 6. The CDR3 runs 15 residues. The germline V gene has CDR1 SGHNT and CDR2 YYREEE (reference sequence). The CDR3 is CASSSQGQGAYEQYF. The CDR3, as DNA: TGTGCCAGCAGCTCACAGGGACAGGGCGCCTACGAGCAGTACTTC.

The V and J genes are TRBV19 and TRBJ2-2; 9 nucleotides match TRBD1. The trim removed 0 bases at V and 6 bases at J, leaving 2 bases unmatched. Germline V gene data show CDR1 as LNHDA and CDR2 as SQIVND (reference sequence). The CDR3 length is 15 residues. CDR3 sequence (DNA): TGTGCCAGTAGTATAGAGGGGACAGGGTCCGGGGAGCTGTTTTTT. Translating it yields CASSIEGTGSGELFF.

This sequence joins TRBV2 and TRBJ2-2; D unresolved. The CDR3 contains 11 residues. The germline CDR1 and CDR2 sequences are SNHLY and FYNNEI. Trimming removed 7 bases at V and 6 bases at J, with 6 bases between. The CDR3: CASILAGELFF. CDR3 nucleotides: TGTGCCAGCATTTTAGCCGGGGAGCTGTTTTTT.

The chain links TRBV19 to TRBJ1-5, with D hard to call. The CDR3 sequence is 15 residues long. The V end lost 6 bases, the J end lost 3 bases, and 15 bases lay between the germline ends. Germline CDR1 LNHDA, CDR2 SQIVND (reference sequence). DNA for the CDR3: TGTGCCAGTAGGATACCGGGAGAAGTCAATCAGCCCCAGCATTTT. The encoded protein is CASRIPGEVNQPQHF.

The gene calls are TRBV19 and TRBJ1-1; possible D gene TRBD1, 5 bases. Trimming removed 8 bases at V and 0 bases at J, with 16 bases between. Germline values: CDR1 LNHDA, CDR2 SQIVND (reference sequence). This CDR3 spans 15 amino acids. The CDR3 bases are TGTGCCAGTGACCAGGGCAGACAGATGAACACTGAAGCTTTCTTT. Amino acids: CASDQGRQMNTEAFF. Using reference TRBV19 and TRBJ1-1 for the parts outside the CDR3, the full variable domain is DGGITQSPKYLFRKEGQNVTLSCEQNLNHDAMYWYRQDPGQGLRLIYYSQIVNDFQKGDIAEGYSVSREKKESFPLTVTSAQKNPTAFYLCASDQGRQMNTEAFFGQGTRLTVV.

This clone was seen once. This sequence joins TRBV5-4 and TRBJ2-7, with 10 bases identical to TRBD1. Germline assignment: CDR1 SGHNT and CDR2 YYREEE (reference sequence). This CDR3 spans 14 amino acids. V shed 4 bases and J 6 bases; nucleotides not matched to a gene: 7. CDR3 in amino acids: CASSQDRGVREQYV. The CDR3 nucleotides read TGTGCCAGCAGCCAGGACAGGGGGGTTCGCGAGCAGTACGTC.